The 17 T cell receptor beta chains below were found in one sample sequenced in a study of shared clonotypes between healthy human individuals. Repertoires were generated with immunoSEQ multiplex PCR, while TCRdb's copy carries only in-frame clones and drops some. The top ten clones hold roughly 1.8% of a sample with about 2.2 million clones, more than 85% of them seen once. CD8 cells classed as naive were CD45RO-negative and positively selected for CCR7, excluding terminally differentiated effector memory CD45RA+ cells. The material sequenced was naive CD8+ T cells from PBMCs. All receptors come from a man younger than 30 in good health. Some clones in this sample may be carry-over from other donors' samples.

The chain carries TRBV10-3 and TRBJ1-5, with unresolved D. The V end was cut by 0 bases, the J end by 7 bases, with 7 bases between. The CDR3 extends over 13 amino acids. Per germline, CDR1 ENHRY and CDR2 SYGVKD. The CDR3 is CAISESTRQPQHF. The CDR3 DNA sequence: TGTGCCATCAGTGAGTCGACGAGGCAGCCCCAGCATTTT.

This chain joins TRBV19 and TRBJ1-2; D might be TRBD1 (5 bases). V lost 6 bases and J 9 bases, leaving 14 bases between the germline ends. This CDR3 has 12 amino acids. The germline V gene has CDR1 LNHDA and CDR2 SQIVND (reference sequence). The CDR3 sequence is CASRTPDRRYTF. In nucleotides, the CDR3 is TGTGCCAGTAGGACCCCTGACAGACGCTACACCTTC.

The J gene is TRBJ2-1, the V gene TRBV9; possibly TRBD1 for D (6 bases). V gave up 5 bases and J gave up 7 bases, with 13 bases separating them. This CDR3 comprises 13 residues. The germline CDR1 and CDR2 sequences are SGDLS and YYNGEE. In DNA, the CDR3 is TGTGCCAGCAGACAACAGGGCGGGAATGAGCAGTTCTTC. Protein sequence: CASRQQGGNEQFF.

V usage is TRBV7-8 and J usage is TRBJ1-2; tentatively, D is TRBD1 (5 bases). The CDR3 is 14 residues long. Germline lookup yields CDR1 SGHVS and CDR2 FQNEAQ. V shed 5 bases and J shed 6 bases, with 16 bases lying between them. The CDR3 DNA sequence: TGTGCCAGCAGCCCGAGGAGCCGGGGGGATGGCTACACCTTC. This gives the protein CASSPRSRGDGYTF.

The rearrangement links TRBV7-8 to TRBJ2-7; D call uncertain. The CDR3 spans 13 residues. Looked up from germline, CDR1 is SGHVS and CDR2 is FQNEAQ. Trimming left V 5 bases short and J 3 bases short, with 11 bases between. DNA for the CDR3: TGTGCCAGCAGCCTCCGACATATCTACGAGCAGTACTTC. Translation: CASSLRHIYEQYF.

This chain uses TRBV29-1 with TRBJ1-1, with 8 bases aligning to TRBD1. The CDR3 runs 16 residues. The V and J ends lost 7 bases and 0 bases, in that order; junction bases with no gene match: 13. CDR1 SQVTM and CDR2 ANQGSEA come from the germline V gene. The CDR3 loop is CSAQGAADKMNTEAFF. CDR3 DNA: TGCAGCGCCCAGGGGGCGGCGGACAAGATGAACACTGAAGCTTTCTTT. Full variable domain (outside the CDR3, taken from reference TRBV29-1 and TRBJ1-1): SAVISQKPSRDICQRGTSLTIQCQVDSQVTMMFWYRQQPGQSLTLIATANQGSEATYESGFVIDKFPISRPNLTFSTLTVSNMSPEDSSIYLCSAQGAADKMNTEAFFGQGTRLTVV.

A note on this clone: At the DNA level, this CDR3 is encoded by other sequences in the same sample as well. The chain employs TRBV27 and TRBJ1-2; D is ambiguous. Germline V gene sequence: CDR1 MNHEY, CDR2 SMNVEV (reference sequence). The V and J ends lost 2 bases and 2 bases respectively, with 6 bases between them. The CDR3 covers 13 residues. The CDR3 loop is CASSLEANYGYTF. CDR3 in DNA: TGTGCCAGCAGTTTAGAGGCAAACTATGGCTACACCTTC.

CDR3: CASTQTTVDGELFF. The CDR3 region has the DNA TGTGCCAGCACCCAGACTACCGTTGACGGGGAGCTGTTTTTT. The chain is built from TRBV7-9 and TRBJ2-2, with a weak D call TRBD2 (5 bases). Between the trimmed V and J ends, which lost 7 bases and 7 bases, there was a span of 16 bases. Germline V gene data show CDR1 as SEHNR and CDR2 as FQNEAQ (reference sequence). This CDR3 has 14 amino acids.

J is TRBJ1-2 and V is TRBV29-1, with TRBD1 identical over 11 bases. Germline V gene sequence: CDR1 SQVTM, CDR2 ANQGSEA. The CDR3 consists of 13 residues. V was pared by 7 bases and J by 6 bases, with 7 bases of the junction left unmatched. The CDR3 is CSGRDRGDHGYTF. Written as DNA, the CDR3 is TGCAGCGGAAGGGACAGGGGGGATCATGGCTACACCTTC. Full variable domain (rest looked up from reference TRBV29-1 and TRBJ1-2): SAVISQKPSRDICQRGTSLTIQCQVDSQVTMMFWYRQQPGQSLTLIATANQGSEATYESGFVIDKFPISRPNLTFSTLTVSNMSPEDSSIYLCSGRDRGDHGYTFGSGTRLTVV.

This chain connects TRBV7-8 to TRBJ2-2; maybe TRBD2 (5 bases). There are 15 residues in the CDR3. Trimming stripped 4 bases from V and 4 bases from J, with 13 bases between. CDR1 SGHVS and CDR2 FQNEAQ come from the germline V gene. CDR3 DNA: TGTGCCAGCAGCTATTGGAGGACGGGCACCGGGGAGCTGTTTTTT. This sequence encodes CASSYWRTGTGELFF. Looking up the rest from reference TRBV7-8 and TRBJ2-2 gives the full variable domain: GAGVSQSPRYKVAKRGQDVALRCDPISGHVSLFWYQQALGQGPEFLTYFQNEAQLDKSGLPSDRFFAERPEGSVSTLKIQRTQQEDSAVYLCASSYWRTGTGELFFGEGSRLTVL.

The V and J genes are TRBV27 and TRBJ1-1; D not resolved. The CDR3 contains 15 residues. The V end was cut by 0 bases, the J end by 1 base, with 9 bases between. Germline CDR1 and CDR2: MNHEY and SMNVEV (reference sequence). The CDR3 nucleotides read TGTGCCAGCAGTTTATCGAATTTGGCGAACACTGAAGCTTTCTTT. This sequence encodes CASSLSNLANTEAFF.

This clone has more than one count but fewer than ten. This chain uses TRBV2 with TRBJ1-2; D is unclear. The CDR3 is 12 residues long. The V gene's germline CDR1 is SNHLY and CDR2 FYNNEI. V lost 7 bases and J lost 5, with 11 bases in between. CDR3 region: CASTEGGYGYTF. CDR3 DNA: TGTGCCAGCACCGAAGGCGGGTATGGCTACACCTTC.

Note on this clone: The same CDR3 is also encoded by other DNA sequences in this sample. The chain is built from TRBV9 and TRBJ1-4, with D uncertain. This CDR3 has 14 residues. Trimming cost V 0 bases and J 6 bases, with 9 bases left between them. Per germline, CDR1 SGDLS and CDR2 YYNGEE. This chain's CDR3 is CASSVAGTDEKLFF. CDR3 nucleotides: TGTGCCAGCAGCGTAGCGGGCACAGATGAAAAACTGTTTTTT.

The chain carries TRBV11-2 and TRBJ2-7; no firm D call. V gave up 3 bases and J gave up 2 bases, with 8 bases separating them. The CDR3 sequence is 13 residues long. Germline V gene data show CDR1 as SGHAT and CDR2 as FQNNGV. In DNA, the CDR3 is TGTGCCAGCAGCTTCGGACCGCCCTACGAGCAGTACTTC. Encoded protein: CASSFGPPYEQYF.

This rearrangement joins TRBV9 to TRBJ2-2, with D hard to call. The CDR3 totals 15 residues. The germline CDR1 and CDR2 sequences are SGDLS and YYNGEE. Trimming took 0 bases from V and 4 from J, leaving 10 bases between them. In DNA, the CDR3 is TGTGCCAGCAGCGTAGCGGGCTCCAGCACCGGGGAGCTGTTTTTT. Translation: CASSVAGSSTGELFF.

This clone was observed once. This rearrangement joins TRBV29-1 to TRBJ2-7; D perhaps matches TRBD1 (5 bases). Trimming took 5 bases from V and 0 from J, leaving 11 bases between them. CDR3 length equals 13 residues. In germline, CDR1 is SQVTM, CDR2 ANQGSEA. In DNA form, the CDR3 reads TGCAGCGTTACAGGATTACCCTCCTACGAGCAGTACTTC. Its translation is CSVTGLPSYEQYF.

This clone was seen only once. The chain is built from TRBV4-2 and TRBJ2-1; 7 nucleotides agree with TRBD2. V lost 1 base to trimming and J lost 4 bases; unmatched junction nucleotides: 7. CDR3 length equals 16 residues. Looked up from germline, CDR1 is LGHNA and CDR2 is YNFKEQ. CDR3 DNA: TGTGCCAGCAGCCAAGGGGTGGGAGGGCCTTACAATGAGCAGTTCTTC. It translates to CASSQGVGGPYNEQFF.